Listed below are T cell receptor beta chains from one sample, sequenced in a study of siplizumab effects on memory and regulatory T cells. Generated by immunoSEQ multiplex PCR, the TCRdb table keeps only in-frame clones and is missing some. This sample yields tens of thousands of clones, of which approximately 88% are seen a single time; about 1.5% belongs to the top ten. The sequenced sample was Tregs sorted from blood. The source of these receptors is a human donor in good health. The CDR3 runs from the conserved cysteine through the conserved F or W. A D gene is named only where the DNA matches it firmly. Only part of the rows carry a size: once, few, many, or a class if the clone is expanded.

J gene,D gene,clone size,V gene,CDR3 DNA,CDR3 protein
TRBJ1-5,TRBD1,once,TRBV30,TGTGCCTGGAGTGTACTGACAGGGGAACAGCCCCAGCATTTT,CAWSVLTGEQPQHF
TRBJ2-1,TRBD2,NA,TRBV5-1,TGCGCCAGCAGCCCCTCAGCGGGAGAGGGTACTTATGAGCAGTTCTTC,CASSPSAGEGTYEQFF
TRBJ2-3,NA,NA,TRBV9,TGTGCCAGCAGCTCCCGAGGGCATCCTACGCAGTATTTT,CASSSRGHPTQYF
TRBJ1-2,NA,NA,TRBV15,TGTGCCACCAGCAGAGATGGCCTTTTTGGCTACACCTTC,CATSRDGLFGYTF
TRBJ2-7,NA,NA,TRBV10-3,TGTGCCATCAGTGAGTTGGGACCGCCTACCTACGAGCAGTACTTC,CAISELGPPTYEQYF
TRBJ1-3,TRBD1,once,TRBV19,TGTGCCAGTTCACAGGGGATGTCTGGAAACACCATATATTTT,CASSQGMSGNTIYF
TRBJ1-2,NA,NA,TRBV27,TGTGCCAGCAGTTTCGGGGGGCCCCGAGACTATGGCTACACCTTC,CASSFGGPRDYGYTF
TRBJ2-3,TRBD2,NA,TRBV6-5,TGTGCCAGCAGTCAGACTAGCGTGAGCACAGATACGCAGTATTTT,CASSQTSVSTDTQYF
TRBJ1-2,NA,NA,TRBV7-2,TGTGCCAGCAGCTTGACCTCACATGGCGCCGGGATAGGCTACACCTTC,CASSLTSHGAGIGYTF
TRBJ2-7,TRBD1,few,TRBV11-2,TGTGCCAGCAGCCTCGGGACAGGGACTCGTGAGCAGTACTTC,CASSLGTGTREQYF
TRBJ2-7,TRBD2,NA,TRBV18,TGTGCCAGCTCACTAGGGACTAGCGGGAGTTACGAGCAGTACTTC,CASSLGTSGSYEQYF
TRBJ2-2,NA,few,TRBV30,TGTGCCTCCCTTGCGGGACGGACGAACACCGGGGAGCTGTTTTTT,CASLAGRTNTGELFF
TRBJ2-4,TRBD1,NA,TRBV19,TGTGCCAGTAGTATGGCGGACAGGGGCAAAAACATTCAGTACTTC,CASSMADRGKNIQYF
TRBJ1-4,TRBD1,NA,TRBV6-1,TGTGCCAGCAGTGAATTGGTTGGGACAGGGGTGGAAAAACTGTTTTTT,CASSELVGTGVEKLFF
TRBJ1-1,NA,NA,TRBV19,TGTGCCAGTAGCATTCAGGGCATGAACACTGAAGCTTTCTTT,CASSIQGMNTEAFF
TRBJ2-7,TRBD1,NA,TRBV6-1,TGTGCCAGCAGGGGACAGGTCTACGAGCAGTACTTC,CASRGQVYEQYF
TRBJ2-3,NA,NA,TRBV7-2,TGTGCCAGCAGCTTAGTAGCAGATACGCAGTATTTT,CASSLVADTQYF
TRBJ2-7,NA,once,TRBV2,TGTGCCAGCAGTACTCTCCGGGGCGCCATCCACGAGCAGTACTTC,CASSTLRGAIHEQYF
TRBJ2-5,TRBD2,NA,TRBV6-6,TGTGCCAGCAGTTTCCAAGCGGGGATTGAAGAGACCCAGTACTTC,CASSFQAGIEETQYF
TRBJ2-2,NA,few,TRBV19,TGTGCCAGTAGTATGTACCTTAGGACAGCGAACACCGGGGAGCTGTTTTTT,CASSMYLRTANTGELFF
TRBJ1-6,NA,few,TRBV30,TGTGCCTGGAGTGTAACAGGGAATTCACCCCTCCACTTT,CAWSVTGNSPLHF
TRBJ1-2,TRBD1,NA,TRBV6-1,TGTGCCAGCAGCCATACAGGGGACTATGGCTACACCTTC,CASSHTGDYGYTF
TRBJ1-4,NA,NA,TRBV6-5,TGTGCCAGCAGTCGGACGGACGCTAATGAAAAACTGTTTTTT,CASSRTDANEKLFF
TRBJ2-7,TRBD1,NA,TRBV27,TGTGCCAGCAAGTATTGGGCAGGGGGCGAGGAGCAGTACTTC,CASKYWAGGEEQYF
TRBJ2-3,TRBD2,NA,TRBV10-2,TGCGCCAGCAGTGAGTGGGAGGGAGTTGGTGCGGGAGATACGCAGTATTTT,CASSEWEGVGAGDTQYF
TRBJ1-2,NA,NA,TRBV7-2,TGTGCCAGCAGCTTACGGCCCGACAGCGGTGGCTACACCTTC,CASSLRPDSGGYTF
TRBJ1-3,NA,NA,TRBV10-3,TGTGCCGTTCTGAGGGGAAACACCATATATTTT,CAVLRGNTIYF
TRBJ2-2,NA,NA,TRBV19,TGTGCCAGTAGTATGGGGCAGCTACACAACACCGGGGAGCTGTTTTTT,CASSMGQLHNTGELFF
TRBJ1-2,NA,NA,TRBV5-6,TGTGCCAGCAGCCCGGGGGGAAACAGGAACCATGGCTACACCTTC,CASSPGGNRNHGYTF
TRBJ2-2,TRBD1,NA,TRBV10-3,TGTGCCATCAGTGAAGAAGGGGGCAGAAGGGAGCTGTTTTTT,CAISEEGGRRELFF
TRBJ2-2,NA,NA,TRBV11-3,TGTGCCAGCAGCTTGTCCACCGGGGAGCTGTTTTTT,CASSLSTGELFF
TRBJ1-2,NA,NA,TRBV6-5,TGTGCCAGCAGTTACTCAGGGTACTATGGCTACACCTTC,CASSYSGYYGYTF
TRBJ2-6,NA,NA,TRBV19,TGTGCCAGTAGTCCAGGACCGAGCTCTGGGGCCAACGTCCTGACTTTC,CASSPGPSSGANVLTF
TRBJ2-7,NA,NA,TRBV7-8,TGTGCCAGCAGCACTCGGGACTGGGGGGACTACGAGCAGTACTTC,CASSTRDWGDYEQYF
TRBJ2-7,NA,NA,TRBV11-2,TGTGCCAGCAGGCACCGGTCGCTGAGCCCCTACGAGCAGTACTTC,CASRHRSLSPYEQYF
TRBJ2-1,NA,NA,TRBV27,TGTGCCAGCAGTTTAGTAGCGGCTACCTACAATGAGCAGTTCTTC,CASSLVAATYNEQFF
TRBJ2-1,TRBD2,NA,TRBV10-2,TGCGCCAGCAGTCTAGCGGGGCTGGAGTTCTTC,CASSLAGLEFF
TRBJ2-2,TRBD2,NA,TRBV9,TGTGCCAGCAGCCCCTGGGGGGGGGCCGGGGAGCTGTTTTTT,CASSPWGGAGELFF
TRBJ1-1,NA,NA,TRBV5-1,TGCGCCAGCAGCGAACGCCCCGTTAGCGCTGAAGCTTTCTTT,CASSERPVSAEAFF
TRBJ2-5,NA,NA,TRBV5-5,TGTGCCAGCGCGATAGCTCCCATGGATAGGGAGGTGACCCAGTACTTC,CASAIAPMDREVTQYF
TRBJ2-3,NA,NA,TRBV28,TGTGCCAGCAGTTTAAAACTGGACACAGATACGCAGTATTTT,CASSLKLDTDTQYF
TRBJ1-2,TRBD1,NA,TRBV7-2,TGTGCCAGCAGCACTCGGACAGGGGGGAACTATGGCTACACCTTC,CASSTRTGGNYGYTF
TRBJ1-4,NA,NA,TRBV30,TGTGCCTGGAGTCATAATGAAAAACTGTTTTTT,CAWSHNEKLFF
TRBJ2-7,TRBD2,NA,TRBV7-9,TGTGCCAGCAGCTTAGCGGGGGTAGCGGGAGTCAACTACGAGCAGTACTTC,CASSLAGVAGVNYEQYF
TRBJ2-2,NA,NA,TRBV14,TGTGCCAGCAGCCTCCTGGGCACCGGGGAGCTGTTTTTT,CASSLLGTGELFF
TRBJ2-1,TRBD1,once,TRBV2,TGTGCCAGCAGGCCCGGGACAGGGGAGGGGAATGAGCAGTTCTTC,CASRPGTGEGNEQFF
TRBJ2-2,NA,once,TRBV11-2,TGTGCCAGCAGCTTAGACCGGGGCAGGATTAACACCGGGGAGCTGTTTTTT,CASSLDRGRINTGELFF
TRBJ2-4,NA,NA,TRBV5-5,TGTGCCAGCAGCCTTCCCCAACTACTCAAAAACATTCAGTACTTC,CASSLPQLLKNIQYF